Sequencing of this TCR beta chain was carried out in a study of T cell repertoires in aging, cancer and after chemotherapy. Amplification of TCR beta used genomic DNA extracted from peripheral blood. Rearranged V-D-J TRB sequences were amplified with a mixed TRB-A/B primer pool. MiXCR, applied by TCRdb to the multiplex PCR reads, yields one record per CDR3 protein. Of thousands of distinct CDR3 sequences in the sample, 25% were seen once. Relative to its sample, this clonotype is medium-sized. Losses at the gene ends were 2 bases for V and 5 bases for J; bases not matched to a gene: 10. Per the germline V gene, CDR1 is MNHEY and CDR2 is SVGEGT. This CDR3 is built from 16 residues.

The material sequenced was blood. This sequence joins TRBV6-2 or TRBV6-3 and TRBJ2-7; 9 nucleotides align to TRBD2. The source of this sequence is a human donor with a blood cancer. The CDR3 here is CASSYPLAGGRHEQYF. DNA of the CDR3: TGTGCCAGCAGTTACCCCCTGGCGGGAGGGCGTCACGAGCAGTACTTC.